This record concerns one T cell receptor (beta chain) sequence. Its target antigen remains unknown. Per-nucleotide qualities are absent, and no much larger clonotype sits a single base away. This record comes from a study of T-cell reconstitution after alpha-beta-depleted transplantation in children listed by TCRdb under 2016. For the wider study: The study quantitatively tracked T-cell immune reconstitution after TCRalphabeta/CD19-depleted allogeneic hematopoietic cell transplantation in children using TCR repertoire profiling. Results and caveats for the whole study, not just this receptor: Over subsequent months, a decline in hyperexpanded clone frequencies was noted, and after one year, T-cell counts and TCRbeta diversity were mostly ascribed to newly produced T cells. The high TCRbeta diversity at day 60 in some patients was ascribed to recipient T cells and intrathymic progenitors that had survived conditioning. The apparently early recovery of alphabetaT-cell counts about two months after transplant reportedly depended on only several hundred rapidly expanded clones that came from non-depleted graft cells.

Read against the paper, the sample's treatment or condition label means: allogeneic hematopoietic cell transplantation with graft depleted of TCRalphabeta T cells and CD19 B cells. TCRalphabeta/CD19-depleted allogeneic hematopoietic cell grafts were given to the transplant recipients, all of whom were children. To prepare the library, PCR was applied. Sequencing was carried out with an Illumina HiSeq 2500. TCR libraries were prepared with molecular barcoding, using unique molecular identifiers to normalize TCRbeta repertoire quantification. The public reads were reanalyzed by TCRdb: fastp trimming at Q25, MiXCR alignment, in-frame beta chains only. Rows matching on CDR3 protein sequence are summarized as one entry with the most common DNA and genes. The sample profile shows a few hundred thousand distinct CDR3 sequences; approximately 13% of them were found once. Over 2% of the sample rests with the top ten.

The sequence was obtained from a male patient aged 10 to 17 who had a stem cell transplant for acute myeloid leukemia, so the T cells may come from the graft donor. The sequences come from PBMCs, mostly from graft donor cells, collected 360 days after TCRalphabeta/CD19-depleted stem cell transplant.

The nucleotide sequence reads TGTGCCACCAGCAGTAGAGATACGCAGTATTTT. Translated, this gives CATSSRDTQYF. The sequence links TRBV15 to TRBJ2-3, with the D gene not confidently named. V drops 3 bases and J drops 5 bases, leaving 3 bases in between. There are 11 amino acids in the CDR3, from cysteine to phenylalanine inclusive. The kept DNA is CDR3 alone, 33 bases in frame from the first base. As encoded in the germline V gene (reference sequence), CDR1 is LNHNV while CDR2 is YYDKDF.